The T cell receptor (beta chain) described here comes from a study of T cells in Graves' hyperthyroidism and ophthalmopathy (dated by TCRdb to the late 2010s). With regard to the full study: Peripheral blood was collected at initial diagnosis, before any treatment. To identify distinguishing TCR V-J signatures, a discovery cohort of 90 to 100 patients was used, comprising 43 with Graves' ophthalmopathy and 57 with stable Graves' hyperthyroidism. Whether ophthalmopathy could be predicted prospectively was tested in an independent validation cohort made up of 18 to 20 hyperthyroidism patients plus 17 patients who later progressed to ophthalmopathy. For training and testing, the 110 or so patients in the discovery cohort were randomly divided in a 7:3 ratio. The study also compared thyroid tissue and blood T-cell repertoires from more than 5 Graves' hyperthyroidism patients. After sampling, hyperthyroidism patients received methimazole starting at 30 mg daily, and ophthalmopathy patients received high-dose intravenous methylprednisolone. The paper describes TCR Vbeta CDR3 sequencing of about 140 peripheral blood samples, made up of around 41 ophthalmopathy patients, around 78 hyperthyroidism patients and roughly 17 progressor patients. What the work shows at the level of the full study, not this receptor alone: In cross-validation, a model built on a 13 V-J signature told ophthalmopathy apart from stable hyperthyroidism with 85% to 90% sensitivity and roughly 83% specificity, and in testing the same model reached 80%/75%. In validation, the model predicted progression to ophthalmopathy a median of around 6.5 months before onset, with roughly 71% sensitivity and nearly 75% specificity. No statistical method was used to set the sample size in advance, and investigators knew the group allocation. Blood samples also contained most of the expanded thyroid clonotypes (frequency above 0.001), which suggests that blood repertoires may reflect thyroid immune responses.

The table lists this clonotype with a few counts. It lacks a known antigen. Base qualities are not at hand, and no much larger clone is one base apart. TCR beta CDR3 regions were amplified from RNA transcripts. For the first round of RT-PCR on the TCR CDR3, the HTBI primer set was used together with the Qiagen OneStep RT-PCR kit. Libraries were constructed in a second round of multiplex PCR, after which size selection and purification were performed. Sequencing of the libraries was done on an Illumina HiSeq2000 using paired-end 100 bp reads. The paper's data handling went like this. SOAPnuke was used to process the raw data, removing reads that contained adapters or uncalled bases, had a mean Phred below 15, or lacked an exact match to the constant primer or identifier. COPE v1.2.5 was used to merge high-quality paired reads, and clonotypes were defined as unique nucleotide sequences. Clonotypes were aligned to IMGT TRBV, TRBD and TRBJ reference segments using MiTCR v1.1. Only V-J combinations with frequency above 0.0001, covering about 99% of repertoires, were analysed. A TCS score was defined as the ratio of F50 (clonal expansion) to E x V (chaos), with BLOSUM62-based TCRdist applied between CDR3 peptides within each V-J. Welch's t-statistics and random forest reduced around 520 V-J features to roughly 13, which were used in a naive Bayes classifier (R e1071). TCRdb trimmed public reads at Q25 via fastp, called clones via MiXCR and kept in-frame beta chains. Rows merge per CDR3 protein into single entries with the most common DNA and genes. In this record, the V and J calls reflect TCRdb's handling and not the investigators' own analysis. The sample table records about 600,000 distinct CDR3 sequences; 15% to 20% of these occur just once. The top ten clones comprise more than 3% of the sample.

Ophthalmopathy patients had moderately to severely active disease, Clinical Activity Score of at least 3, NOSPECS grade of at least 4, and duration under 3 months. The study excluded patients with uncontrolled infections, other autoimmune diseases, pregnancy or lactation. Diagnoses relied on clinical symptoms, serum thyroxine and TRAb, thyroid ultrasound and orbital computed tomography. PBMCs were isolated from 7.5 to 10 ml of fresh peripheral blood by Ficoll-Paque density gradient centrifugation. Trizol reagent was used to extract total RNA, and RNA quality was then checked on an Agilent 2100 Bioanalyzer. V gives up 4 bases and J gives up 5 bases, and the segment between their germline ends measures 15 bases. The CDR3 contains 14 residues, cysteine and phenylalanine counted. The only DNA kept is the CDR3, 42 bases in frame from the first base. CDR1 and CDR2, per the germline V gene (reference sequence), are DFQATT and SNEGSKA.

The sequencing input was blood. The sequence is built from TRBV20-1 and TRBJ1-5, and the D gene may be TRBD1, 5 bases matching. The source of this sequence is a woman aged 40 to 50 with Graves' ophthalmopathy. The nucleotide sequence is TGCAGTGCTATAGTTTTGGGGGTCCATCAGCCCCAGCATTTT. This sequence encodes CSAIVLGVHQPQHF.